Listed here are 22 T cell receptor beta chains from one sample, sequenced in a study of shared clonotypes between healthy human individuals. Using immunoSEQ multiplex PCR, the repertoire was profiled, and TCRdb retains in-frame clones only, with some absent. Counted here are about 1.1 million clones, around 77% occurring once; the ten biggest clones make up approximately 0.95%. Sequenced input: memory CD4+ T cells from PBMCs. Subset defined: CD45RA-negative fraction. The receptors stem from a man younger than 30 in good health. Some clones in this sample may be carry-over from other donors' samples.

The chain joins TRBV18 to TRBJ2-7; 7 nucleotides agree with TRBD2. V was clipped by 4 bases and J by 6 bases; unmatched bases: 9. Per germline, CDR1 KGHSH and CDR2 LQKENI. This CDR3 comprises 14 residues. Here the CDR3 reads CASSQSGLQGEQYF. The DNA for the CDR3 is TGTGCCAGCTCACAATCGGGACTACAAGGCGAGCAGTACTTC.

V is TRBV28 and J is TRBJ2-3; D remains ambiguous. Trimming shortened V by 2 bases and J by 5 bases, and 5 bases separated the two germline ends. The CDR3 runs to 12 residues. The germline V gene encodes CDR1 MDHEN and CDR2 SYDVKM. CDR3: CASSLSRDTQYF. The CDR3 coding sequence is TGTGCCAGCAGTTTAAGTCGAGATACGCAGTATTTT.

A few counts support this clone. The V gene is TRBV6-5, the J gene TRBJ2-7; D is unclear. CDR3 length equals 16 residues. Deletions cut 0 bases from V and 1 base from J, with 13 bases between. Germline loops: CDR1 MNHEY, CDR2 SVGAGI. The CDR3 is CASSYSLQRVSYEQYF. Here the CDR3 DNA reads TGTGCCAGCAGTTACTCCCTGCAAAGGGTTTCCTACGAGCAGTACTTC.

This chain links TRBV27 with TRBJ2-3, with 11 bases matching TRBD2. The CDR3 contains 19 residues. Trimming removed 1 base from V and 2 bases from J; junction bases left unmatched: 11. The germline V gene encodes CDR1 MNHEY and CDR2 SMNVEV (reference sequence). The CDR3 DNA follows: TGTGCCAGCAGTTTATATCGTTCGCGGACTAGCGGGTCCACAGATACGCAGTATTTT. Amino acid sequence: CASSLYRSRTSGSTDTQYF.

The chain recombines TRBV27 with TRBJ2-7; 8 bases match TRBD2. CDR1 MNHEY and CDR2 SMNVEV come from the germline V gene (reference sequence). This CDR3 has 14 residues. With 6 bases clipped from V and 2 bases from J, the junction kept 6 bases outside the gene matches. The CDR3 DNA reads as TGTGCCAGCAGCGGACTAGCAAGGGCCTACGAGCAGTACTTC. It yields the protein CASSGLARAYEQYF.

Notes on this clone: Given a far larger clone just one base away, this is likely a sequencing read error. The J gene is TRBJ1-5, the V gene TRBV4-1, with a possible D match to TRBD1 (6 bases). V was trimmed by 4 bases and J by 7 bases, leaving 23 bases between them. CDR3 size: 17 residues. Germline CDR1 and CDR2: MGHRA and YSYEKL. CDR3 loop: CASSPVGRGRRGQPQHF. The CDR3 region has the DNA TGCGCCAGCAGCCCAGTGGGCAGGGGAAGGAGAGGGCAGCCCCAGCATTTT.

The chain is built from TRBV5-4 and TRBJ2-5; D uncertain. With 2 bases removed from V and 7 bases from J, the gap between germline ends came to 12 bases. Looked up from germline, CDR1 is SGHNT and CDR2 is YYREEE (reference sequence). The CDR3 is 13 amino acids. The CDR3 sequence: CASSFKPFGTQYF. The CDR3 coding sequence is TGTGCCAGCAGCTTTAAGCCCTTTGGGACCCAGTACTTC.

The chain links TRBV29-1 to TRBJ1-2; D uncertain. Germline assignment: CDR1 SQVTM and CDR2 ANQGSEA. The CDR3 has 11 amino acids. The V and J ends lost 6 bases and 6 bases respectively, with 11 bases between them. The CDR3 protein is CSVETVNGYTF. In nucleotides, the CDR3 is TGCAGCGTCGAAACAGTTAATGGCTACACCTTC.

The genes are TRBV5-4 and TRBJ1-3; 8 bases match TRBD1. This CDR3 comprises 13 residues. In germline, CDR1 is SGHNT, CDR2 YYREEE (reference sequence). V shed 4 bases, J shed 7 bases, and the junction held 4 bases outside the gene matches. The CDR3 sequence is CASSTGQANTIYF. DNA of the CDR3: TGTGCCAGCAGCACGGGACAGGCCAACACCATATATTTT.

This rearrangement joins TRBV9 to TRBJ2-5; possible D gene TRBD1, 6 bases. V was pared by 0 bases and J by 0 bases, with 18 bases between. CDR3 length: 18 amino acids. Germline V gene lookup returns CDR1 SGDLS and CDR2 YYNGEE. The CDR3 DNA reads TGTGCCAGCAGCGTAGGGCTGGACAGCCAATACTACCAAGAGACCCAGTACTTC. Translated, it gives CASSVGLDSQYYQETQYF.

The V and J genes are TRBV19 and TRBJ2-2; TRBD2 is a possible D gene (5 bases). The V and J ends lost 3 bases and 1 base respectively, with 9 bases between them. Germline CDR1 and CDR2: LNHDA and SQIVND (reference sequence). The CDR3 is made up of 15 amino acids. CDR3 sequence reads: CASSIQAGNTGELFF. CDR3 DNA sequence: TGTGCCAGTAGTATCCAGGCGGGGAACACCGGGGAGCTGTTTTTT.

This clone showed up just once. The gene calls are TRBV19 and TRBJ1-3, with D perhaps matching TRBD1 (5 bases). The germline V gene has CDR1 LNHDA and CDR2 SQIVND (reference sequence). V lost 7 bases to trimming and J lost 4 bases, with 11 bases between them. CDR3 size: 13 residues. CDR3 in DNA: TGTGCCAGTAAACCCCAGGGAGGAAACACCATATATTTT. Translation: CASKPQGGNTIYF.

The V gene is TRBV28, the J gene TRBJ2-7; D remains unclear. Germline V CDR1 and CDR2: MDHEN, SYDVKM. CDR3 length: 13 amino acids. Trimming stripped 2 bases from V and 3 bases from J, with 8 bases between. CDR3 nucleotides: TGTGCCAGCAGTTTAATGGCGGTCTACGAGCAGTACTTC. Encoded protein: CASSLMAVYEQYF.

The chain combines TRBV7-3 with TRBJ1-1; the match to TRBD1 covers 7 bases. This CDR3 spans 13 amino acids. V lost 5 bases to trimming and J lost 5 bases; unmatched junction nucleotides: 5. The germline gives CDR1 SGHTA, CDR2 FQGTGA. The CDR3 nucleotides read TGTGCCAGCAGCGACAGGGTGGAGACTGAAGCTTTCTTT. Residues: CASSDRVETEAFF.

CDR3 sequence: CASSSPAFTQYF. The CDR3 DNA is TGTGCCAGCAGTTCCCCAGCTTTTACGCAGTATTTT. V gene TRBV6-6 combines with J gene TRBJ2-3; D gene unclear. The CDR3 length is 12 residues. V gave up 4 bases and J gave up 8 bases, with 10 bases separating them. Germline CDR1 reads MNHNY; CDR2 reads SVGAGI (reference sequence).

This clone was seen a handful of times. The J gene is TRBJ2-3, the V gene TRBV7-9, with a weak D call TRBD1 (5 bases). Per the germline V gene, CDR1 is SEHNR and CDR2 is FQNEAQ (reference sequence). The CDR3 is 13 amino acids. V was shortened by 0 bases and J by 5 bases, with 6 bases between the two germline ends. The CDR3 spells CASSLAGQDTQYF. The CDR3 region has the DNA TGTGCCAGCAGCTTAGCGGGGCAAGATACGCAGTATTTT. Combining the CDR3 with reference TRBV7-9 and TRBJ2-3 gives the whole variable domain DTGVSQNPRHKITKRGQNVTFRCDPISEHNRLYWYRQTLGQGPEFLTYFQNEAQLEKSRLLSDRFSAERPKGSFSTLEIQRTEQGDSAMYLCASSLAGQDTQYFGPGTRLTVL.

The V call is TRBV28, the J call TRBJ1-4, with 8 bases that match TRBD1. Trimming took 6 bases from V and 6 from J; bases not matched to a gene: 6. The germline gives CDR1 MDHEN, CDR2 SYDVKM. The CDR3 runs 14 residues. In DNA form, the CDR3 reads TGTGCCAGCAGGATGGACAGGGCCTATGAAAAACTGTTTTTT. Protein: CASRMDRAYEKLFF.

The chain recombines TRBV29-1 with TRBJ2-1, with a weak D call TRBD2 (5 bases). The CDR3 has 12 residues. Trimming stripped 1 base from V and 9 bases from J, with 10 bases between. Looked up from germline, CDR1 is SQVTM and CDR2 is ANQGSEA. Here the CDR3 DNA reads TGCAGCGTTGAAGTTAACCGGGGTGAGCAGTTCTTC. Residues: CSVEVNRGEQFF.

The rearrangement links TRBV6-5 to TRBJ1-1, with a possible D match to TRBD1 (5 bases). In germline, CDR1 is MNHEY, CDR2 SVGAGI. The length of the CDR3 is 13 residues. CDR3 region: CASYTPGSTEAFF. CDR3 nucleotide sequence: TGTGCTAGCTACACCCCAGGGAGCACTGAAGCTTTCTTT.

This chain joins TRBV5-6 and TRBJ2-5; 10 nucleotides match TRBD2. V dropped 4 bases and J dropped 2; count of bases not matched to a gene: 2. Germline CDR1 SGHDT, CDR2 YYEEEE. The CDR3 spans 14 residues. The CDR3 protein is CASSQLAGQETQYF. CDR3 DNA sequence: TGTGCCAGCAGCCAACTAGCGGGACAAGAGACCCAGTACTTC.

The genes are TRBV5-1 and TRBJ2-7; 8 positions match TRBD2. The germline CDR1 and CDR2 sequences are SGHRS and YFSETQ. CDR3 length equals 14 residues. V was clipped by 7 bases and J by 3 bases; unmatched bases: 9. CDR3 in DNA: TGCGCCAGCCAACTTTCTAGCGGGCTCTACGAGCAGTACTTC. It is translated as CASQLSSGLYEQYF.

V gene TRBV7-9 combines with J gene TRBJ1-2; no clear D gene. The CDR3 has 16 residues. The V gene's germline CDR1 is SEHNR and CDR2 FQNEAQ (reference sequence). V dropped 3 bases and J dropped 0 bases, with 14 bases sitting between them. The CDR3, as DNA: TGTGCCAGCAGCTTTAGAGACGGAAGTACTAACTATGGCTACACCTTC. This sequence encodes CASSFRDGSTNYGYTF. The full variable domain, in which reference TRBV7-9 and TRBJ1-2 provide the parts outside the CDR3, is DTGVSQNPRHKITKRGQNVTFRCDPISEHNRLYWYRQTLGQGPEFLTYFQNEAQLEKSRLLSDRFSAERPKGSFSTLEIQRTEQGDSAMYLCASSFRDGSTNYGYTFGSGTRLTVV.